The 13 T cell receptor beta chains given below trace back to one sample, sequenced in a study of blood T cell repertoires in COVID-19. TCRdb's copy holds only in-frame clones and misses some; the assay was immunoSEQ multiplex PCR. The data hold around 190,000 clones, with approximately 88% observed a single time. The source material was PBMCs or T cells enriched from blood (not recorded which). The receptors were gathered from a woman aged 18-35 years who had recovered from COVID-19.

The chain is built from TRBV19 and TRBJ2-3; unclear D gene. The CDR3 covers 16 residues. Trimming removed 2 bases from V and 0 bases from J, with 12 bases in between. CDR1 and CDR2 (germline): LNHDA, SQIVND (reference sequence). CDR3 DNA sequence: TGTGCCAGTAGTATAATGGCAGAGACTAGCACAGATACGCAGTATTTT. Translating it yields CASSIMAETSTDTQYF.

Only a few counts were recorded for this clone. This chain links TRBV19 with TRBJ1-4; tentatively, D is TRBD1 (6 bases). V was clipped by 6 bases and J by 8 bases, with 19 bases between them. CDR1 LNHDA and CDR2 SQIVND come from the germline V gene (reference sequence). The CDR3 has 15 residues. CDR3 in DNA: TGTGCCAGTAGGGATCCGGGACATATTTCGGAAAAACTGTTTTTT. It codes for CASRDPGHISEKLFF.

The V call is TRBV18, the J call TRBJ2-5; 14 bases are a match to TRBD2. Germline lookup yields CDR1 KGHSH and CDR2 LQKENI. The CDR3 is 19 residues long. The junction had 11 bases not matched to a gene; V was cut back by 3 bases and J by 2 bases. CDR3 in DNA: TGTGCCAGCTCACCGTTATCCGGGACTAGCGGGGGATCTCAAGAGACCCAGTACTTC. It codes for CASSPLSGTSGGSQETQYF. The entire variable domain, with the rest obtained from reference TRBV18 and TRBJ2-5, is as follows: NAGVMQNPRHLVRRRGQEARLRCSPMKGHSHVYWYRQLPEEGLKFMVYLQKENIIDESGMPKERFSAEFPKEGPSILRIQQVVRGDSAAYFCASSPLSGTSGGSQETQYFGPGTRLLVL.

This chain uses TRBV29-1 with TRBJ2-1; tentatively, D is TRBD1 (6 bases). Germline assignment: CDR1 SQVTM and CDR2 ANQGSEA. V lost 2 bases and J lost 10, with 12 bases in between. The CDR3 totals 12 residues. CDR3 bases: TGCAGCGTTGAAAGAACTAGGGGGGAGCAGTTCTTC. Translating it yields CSVERTRGEQFF.

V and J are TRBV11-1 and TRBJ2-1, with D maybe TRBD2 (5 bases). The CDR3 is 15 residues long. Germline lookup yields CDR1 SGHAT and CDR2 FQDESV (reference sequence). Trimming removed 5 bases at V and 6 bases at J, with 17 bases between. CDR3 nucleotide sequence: TGTGCCAGCAGCCGACCCGGGATATGGGTCAATGAGCAGTTCTTC. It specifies CASSRPGIWVNEQFF.

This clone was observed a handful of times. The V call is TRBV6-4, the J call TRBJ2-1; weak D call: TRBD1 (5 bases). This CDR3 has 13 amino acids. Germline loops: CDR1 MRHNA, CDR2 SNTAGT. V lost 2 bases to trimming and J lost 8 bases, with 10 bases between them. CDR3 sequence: CASSDQGRDEQFF. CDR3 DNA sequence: TGTGCCAGCAGTGACCAGGGCCGGGATGAGCAGTTCTTC.

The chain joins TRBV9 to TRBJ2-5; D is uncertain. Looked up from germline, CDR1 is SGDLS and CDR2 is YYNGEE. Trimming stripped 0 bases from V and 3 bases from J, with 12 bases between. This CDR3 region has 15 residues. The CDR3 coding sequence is TGTGCCAGCAGCGTAGCTGAGTCCTCCAAAGAGACCCAGTACTTC. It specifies CASSVAESSKETQYF. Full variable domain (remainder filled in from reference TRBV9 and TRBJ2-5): DSGVTQTPKHLITATGQRVTLRCSPRSGDLSVYWYQQSLDQGLQFLIQYYNGEERAKGNILERFSAQQFPDLHSELNLSSLELGDSALYFCASSVAESSKETQYFGPGTRLLVL.

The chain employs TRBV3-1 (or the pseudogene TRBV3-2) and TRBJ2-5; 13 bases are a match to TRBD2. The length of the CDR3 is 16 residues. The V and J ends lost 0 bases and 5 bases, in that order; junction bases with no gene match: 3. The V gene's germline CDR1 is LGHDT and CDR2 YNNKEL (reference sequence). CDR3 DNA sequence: TGTGCCAGCAGCCAAGATTCGACTAGCGGGGGGGAGACCCAGTACTTC. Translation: CASSQDSTSGGETQYF.

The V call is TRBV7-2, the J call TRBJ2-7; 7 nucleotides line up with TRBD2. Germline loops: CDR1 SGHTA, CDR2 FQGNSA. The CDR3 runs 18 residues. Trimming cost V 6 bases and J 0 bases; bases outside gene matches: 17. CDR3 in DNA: TGTGCCAGCAGTTTGCTCGTTTCGCGGGGGAGAATCTCCTACGAGCAGTACTTC. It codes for CASSLLVSRGRISYEQYF. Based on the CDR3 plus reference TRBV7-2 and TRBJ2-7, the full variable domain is GAGVSQSPSNKVTEKGKDVELRCDPISGHTALYWYRQSLGQGLEFLIYFQGNSAPDKSGLPSDRFSAERTGGSVSTLTIQRTQQEDSAVYLCASSLLVSRGRISYEQYFGPGTRLTVT.

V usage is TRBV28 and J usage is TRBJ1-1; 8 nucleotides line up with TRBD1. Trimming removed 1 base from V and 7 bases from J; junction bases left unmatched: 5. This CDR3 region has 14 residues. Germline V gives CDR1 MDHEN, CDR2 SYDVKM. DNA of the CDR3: TGTGCCAGCAGTTTATTGGGACAGGAGAATGAAGCTTTCTTT. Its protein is CASSLLGQENEAFF.

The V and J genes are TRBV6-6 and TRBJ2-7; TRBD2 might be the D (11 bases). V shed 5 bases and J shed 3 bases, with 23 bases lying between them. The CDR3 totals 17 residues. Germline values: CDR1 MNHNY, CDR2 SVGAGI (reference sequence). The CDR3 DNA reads TGTGCCAGCAGTCACGGACAGGGGGGACTAGCGGTCTACGAGCAGTACTTC. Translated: CASSHGQGGLAVYEQYF.

The CDR3 is CASSLNGGKNTGELFF. The CDR3 nucleotides read TGTGCCAGCAGCTTAAACGGAGGCAAGAACACCGGGGAGCTGTTTTTT. The rearrangement uses TRBV7-3 and TRBJ2-2, with D perhaps TRBD2 (5 bases). Germline V lookup: CDR1 SGHTA, CDR2 FQGTGA. V was clipped by 1 base and J by 1 base, with 10 bases between them. The CDR3 extends over 16 amino acids.

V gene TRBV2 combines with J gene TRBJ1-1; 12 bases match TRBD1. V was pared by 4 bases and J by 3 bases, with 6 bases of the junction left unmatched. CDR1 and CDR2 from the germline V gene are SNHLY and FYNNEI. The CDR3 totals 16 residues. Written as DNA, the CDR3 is TGTGCCAGCAGTGCTGTGGGACAGGGGGCGGACACTGAAGCTTTCTTT. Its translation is CASSAVGQGADTEAFF.